One sample yielded the 11 T cell receptor beta chains listed below, sequenced in a study of CD8+ T cells in alopecia areata. The sequencing template was cDNA reverse transcribed from extracted RNA. Clones were sequenced by immunoSEQ multiplex PCR, and TCRdb holds only the in-frame ones, with some missing. Of fewer than 100,000 clones in the sample, 35% to 50% were seen once. The sequenced sample was CD4+ T cells sorted from blood. The receptors were sampled from a human donor with alopecia areata.

The chain recombines TRBV5-1 with TRBJ2-3, with a tentative D call TRBD1 (5 bases). CDR3 length: 17 amino acids. Germline lookup yields CDR1 SGHRS and CDR2 YFSETQ. Trimming shortened V by 4 bases and J by 6 bases, and 24 bases separated the two germline ends. CDR3 sequence (DNA): TGCGCCAGCAGCCCCTGGGGCAGCGAGGAGTGGTCCGATACGCAGTATTTT. This sequence encodes CASSPWGSEEWSDTQYF. Full variable domain (missing parts from reference TRBV5-1 and TRBJ2-3): KAGVTQTPRYLIKTRGQQVTLSCSPISGHRSVSWYQQTPGQGLQFLFEYFSETQRNKGNFPGRFSGRQFSNSRSEMNVSTLELGDSALYLCASSPWGSEEWSDTQYFGPGTRLTVL.

The chain couples TRBV18 to TRBJ2-7; 9 bases agree with TRBD1. V dropped 4 bases and J dropped 5; count of bases not matched to a gene: 9. This CDR3 has 15 amino acids. Germline V lookup: CDR1 KGHSH, CDR2 LQKENI. The CDR3 bases are TGTGCCAGCTCACTGTCCGGGGACAGGGCCAACGAGCAGTACTTC. Its translation is CASSLSGDRANEQYF.

The gene calls are TRBV5-1 and TRBJ2-3; possible D gene TRBD1, 5 bases. With 4 bases removed from V and 3 bases from J, the gap between germline ends came to 9 bases. The CDR3 loop spans 13 amino acids. Germline V lookup: CDR1 SGHRS, CDR2 YFSETQ. The CDR3 protein is CASSADRTDTQYF. CDR3 DNA: TGCGCCAGCAGCGCTGACAGAACAGATACGCAGTATTTT.

V usage is TRBV29-1 and J usage is TRBJ2-1; 9 bases are a match to TRBD1. CDR3 size: 12 residues. The germline V gene encodes CDR1 SQVTM and CDR2 ANQGSEA. The junction had 3 bases not matched to a gene; V was cut back by 7 bases and J by 5 bases. The CDR3 protein is CSGGQGNNEQFF. CDR3 DNA sequence: TGCAGCGGAGGACAGGGGAACAATGAGCAGTTCTTC.

The chain links TRBV6-1 to TRBJ2-3; D possibly matches TRBD1 or TRBD2 (6 bases each). Trimming stripped 6 bases from V and 3 bases from J, with 13 bases between. The CDR3 sequence is 14 residues long. Germline lookup yields CDR1 MNHNS and CDR2 SASEGT. The CDR3, as DNA: TGTGCCAGCAGCCCGAGGGGGGTGACAGATACGCAGTATTTT. Its translation is CASSPRGVTDTQYF.

This clone occurred a few times. The chain carries TRBV30 and TRBJ1-5, with 7 positions matching TRBD1. The CDR3 spans 14 residues. V trimming: 3 bases; J trimming: 4 bases; junction bases outside the gene matches: 6. Germline CDR1 GTSNPN, CDR2 SVGIG (reference sequence). CDR3 in DNA: TGTGCCTGGAGGGGGGCAGGGGGAAATCAGCCCCAGCATTTT. Encoded protein: CAWRGAGGNQPQHF.

The chain combines TRBV7-9 with TRBJ1-2, with D unresolved. CDR1 is SEHNR, CDR2 FQNEAQ, per germline (reference sequence). V was clipped by 4 bases and J by 0 bases, with 6 bases between them. This CDR3 is built from 13 residues. Here the CDR3 reads CASSYLANYGYTF. Here the CDR3 DNA reads TGTGCCAGCAGCTACCTAGCTAACTATGGCTACACCTTC.

This chain uses TRBV29-1 with TRBJ2-7; D unresolved. The germline V gene has CDR1 SQVTM and CDR2 ANQGSEA. CDR3 length equals 10 residues. V shed 6 bases and J shed 1 base, with 4 bases lying between them. The DNA for the CDR3 is TGCAGCGTCCTGTCCTACGAGCAGTACTTC. Its protein is CSVLSYEQYF.

This clone was detected only a few times. The chain links TRBV6-6 to TRBJ2-7, with no clear D. CDR3 size: 15 residues. Deletions cut 6 bases from V and 7 bases from J, with 22 bases between. CDR1 MNHNY and CDR2 SVGAGI come from the germline V gene (reference sequence). The CDR3 bases are TGTGCCAGCAGACCCGCCGGCAGGCCGAAAGAGGAGCAGTACTTC. Translated: CASRPAGRPKEEQYF.

This clone was seen a few times. The CDR3: CAWGDYEQYF. The CDR3 DNA sequence: TGTGCCTGGGGGGACTACGAGCAGTACTTC. The chain combines TRBV30 with TRBJ2-7, with D uncertain. Per the germline V gene, CDR1 is GTSNPN and CDR2 is SVGIG (reference sequence). The CDR3 covers 10 residues. V lost 5 bases and J lost 3, with 5 bases in between.

The J gene is TRBJ2-7, the V gene TRBV6-5, with 8 positions matching TRBD2. The CDR3 runs to 13 residues. CDR1 is MNHEY, CDR2 SVGAGI, per germline. With V trimmed by 7 bases and J by 2 bases, 4 bases remained unmatched. Here the CDR3 reads CASTPAGAYEQYF. DNA for the CDR3: TGTGCCAGCACTCCAGCGGGAGCCTACGAGCAGTACTTC.